These 9 T cell receptor beta chains originate from one sample sequenced in a study of siplizumab effects on memory and regulatory T cells. Using immunoSEQ multiplex PCR, the repertoire was profiled, and TCRdb retains in-frame clones only, with some absent. The table shows some 90,000 clones, with over 80% occurring only once. The sequencing input was CD4+ T cells sorted from blood. All receptors derive from a human donor in good health.

Here the CDR3 reads CASSEWVSSYEQYF. The CDR3 DNA follows: TGTGCCAGCAGTGAATGGGTCAGCTCCTACGAGCAGTACTTC. This sequence joins TRBV6-1 and TRBJ2-7, with D unresolved. CDR1 is MNHNS, CDR2 SASEGT, per germline. V dropped 2 bases and J dropped 0 bases, with 8 bases sitting between them. The CDR3 runs to 14 residues.

The rearrangement links TRBV6-5 to TRBJ2-3; D is unclear. Germline values: CDR1 MNHEY, CDR2 SVGAGI. CDR3 length: 11 amino acids. Between the trimmed V and J ends, which lost 5 bases and 4 bases, there was a span of 4 bases. The CDR3 nucleotides are TGTGCCAGCAGTAGCGCAGATACGCAGTATTTT. Translation gives CASSSADTQYF.

J is TRBJ2-5 and V is TRBV4-1; 7 bases are shared with TRBD1. The CDR3 has 15 amino acids. CDR1 and CDR2 (germline): MGHRA, YSYEKL. J gave up 4 bases and V 1 base, and 6 bases lay outside the gene matches. The CDR3, as DNA: TGCGCCAGCAGCCAAGTGGTCGCAGGGGGAGAGACCCAGTACTTC. Its translation: CASSQVVAGGETQYF.

The chain employs TRBV19 and TRBJ2-7; the D is unclear. Per the germline V gene, CDR1 is LNHDA and CDR2 is SQIVND (reference sequence). CDR3 length: 13 residues. Trimming took off 0 bases at V and 6 bases at J, with 9 bases between the two ends. CDR3 loop: CASSIDPITEQYF. The CDR3 DNA reads as TGTGCCAGTAGTATAGACCCTATAACCGAGCAGTACTTC. The whole variable domain, filled in from reference TRBV19 and TRBJ2-7, reads DGGITQSPKYLFRKEGQNVTLSCEQNLNHDAMYWYRQDPGQGLRLIYYSQIVNDFQKGDIAEGYSVSREKKESFPLTVTSAQKNPTAFYLCASSIDPITEQYFGPGTRLTVT.

V usage is TRBV28 and J usage is TRBJ1-5; tentatively, D is TRBD1 (5 bases). Germline values: CDR1 MDHEN, CDR2 SYDVKM. Trimming removed 7 bases at V and 4 bases at J, with 17 bases between. This CDR3 is 15 amino acids long. The CDR3 DNA reads TGTGCCAGCACCCGAGGAGGGGCAGGAAATCAGCCCCAGCATTTT. Its translation is CASTRGGAGNQPQHF.

The chain joins TRBV19 to TRBJ2-7; D possibly corresponds to TRBD2 (6 bases). Per germline, CDR1 LNHDA and CDR2 SQIVND (reference sequence). This CDR3 contains 14 residues. Trimming pared 6 bases from V and 4 bases from J, leaving 16 bases between. CDR3 in DNA: TGTGCCAGTAGGGTACGGGAGTCTTATTACGAGCAGTACTTC. Protein: CASRVRESYYEQYF.

In its sample, this clone was seen once. The chain carries TRBV11-3 and TRBJ2-6; 7 nucleotides align to TRBD1. Germline V lookup: CDR1 SGHNT, CDR2 YENEEA. The CDR3 runs 17 residues. J was trimmed by 1 base and V by 2 bases; bases with no gene match: 5. CDR3 amino acids: CASSLNRGSSGANVLTF. The DNA for the CDR3 is TGTGCCAGCAGCTTAAACAGGGGCTCATCTGGGGCCAACGTCCTGACTTTC.

V gene TRBV19 combines with J gene TRBJ2-6; 7 bases map to TRBD1. The CDR3 spans 13 residues. CDR1 and CDR2 (germline): LNHDA, SQIVND (reference sequence). V shed 11 bases, J shed 2 bases, and the junction held 3 bases outside the gene matches. The chain's CDR3 is CAGQDTGANVLTF. DNA of the CDR3: TGTGCCGGACAGGACACTGGGGCCAACGTCCTGACTTTC.

The gene calls are TRBV6-4 and TRBJ2-1, with 11 nucleotides matching TRBD2. V dropped 8 bases and J dropped 9; count of bases not matched to a gene: 9. The CDR3 is 14 amino acids. CDR1 and CDR2 from the germline V gene are MRHNA and SNTAGT. CDR3 in DNA: TGTGCCAGCCGAACTAGCGGGGGCACGGGTGAGCAGTTCTTC. Translated: CASRTSGGTGEQFF.